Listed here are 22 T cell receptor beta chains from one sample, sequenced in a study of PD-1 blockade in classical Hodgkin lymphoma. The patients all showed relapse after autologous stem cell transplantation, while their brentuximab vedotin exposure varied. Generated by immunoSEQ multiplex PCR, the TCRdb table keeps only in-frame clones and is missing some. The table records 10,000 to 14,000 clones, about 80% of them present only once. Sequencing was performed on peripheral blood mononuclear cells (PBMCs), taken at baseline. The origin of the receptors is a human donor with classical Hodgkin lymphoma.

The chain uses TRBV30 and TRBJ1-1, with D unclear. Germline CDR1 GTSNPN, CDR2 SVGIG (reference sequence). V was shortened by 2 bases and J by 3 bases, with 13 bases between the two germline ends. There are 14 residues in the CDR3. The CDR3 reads CAWSIGGSDTEAFF. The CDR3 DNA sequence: TGTGCCTGGAGTATTGGCGGTTCGGACACTGAAGCTTTCTTT.

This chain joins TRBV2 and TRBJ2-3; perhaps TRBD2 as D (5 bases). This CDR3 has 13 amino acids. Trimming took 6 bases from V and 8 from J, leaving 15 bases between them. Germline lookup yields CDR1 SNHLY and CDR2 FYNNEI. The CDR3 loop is CASRDGGQGTQYF. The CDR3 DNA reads TGTGCCAGCAGGGACGGAGGTCAAGGTACGCAGTATTTT.

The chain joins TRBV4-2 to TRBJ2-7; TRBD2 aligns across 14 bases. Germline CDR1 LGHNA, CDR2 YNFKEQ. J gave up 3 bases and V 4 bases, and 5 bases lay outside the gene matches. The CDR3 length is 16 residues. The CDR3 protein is CASSLGLAGDFYEQYF. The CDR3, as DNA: TGTGCCAGCAGCCTGGGACTAGCGGGAGATTTCTACGAGCAGTACTTC.

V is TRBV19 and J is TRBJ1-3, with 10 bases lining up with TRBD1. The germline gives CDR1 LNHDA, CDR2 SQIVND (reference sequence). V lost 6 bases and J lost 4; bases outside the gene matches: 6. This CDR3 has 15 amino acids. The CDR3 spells CASRYSTGGGNTIYF. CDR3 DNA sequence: TGTGCCAGTAGATACTCGACAGGGGGCGGAAACACCATATATTTT.

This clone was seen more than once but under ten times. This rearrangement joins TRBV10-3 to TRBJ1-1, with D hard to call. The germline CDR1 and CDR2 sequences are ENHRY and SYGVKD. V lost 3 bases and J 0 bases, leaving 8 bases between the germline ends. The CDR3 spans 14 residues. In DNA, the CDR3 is TGTGCCATCAGTGAAGGCATATTGAACACTGAAGCTTTCTTT. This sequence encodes CAISEGILNTEAFF.

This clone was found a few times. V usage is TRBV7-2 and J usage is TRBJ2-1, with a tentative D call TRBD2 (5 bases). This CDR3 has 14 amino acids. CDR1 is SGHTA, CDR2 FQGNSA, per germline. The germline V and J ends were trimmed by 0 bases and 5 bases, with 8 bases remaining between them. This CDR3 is CASSLAGVNNEQFF. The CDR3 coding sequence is TGTGCCAGCAGCTTAGCGGGAGTTAACAATGAGCAGTTCTTC. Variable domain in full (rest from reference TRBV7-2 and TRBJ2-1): GAGVSQSPSNKVTEKGKDVELRCDPISGHTALYWYRQSLGQGLEFLIYFQGNSAPDKSGLPSDRFSAERTGGSVSTLTIQRTQQEDSAVYLCASSLAGVNNEQFFGPGTRLTVL.

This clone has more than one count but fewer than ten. Here the CDR3 reads CASSSGRSYNEQFF. The CDR3, as DNA: TGTGCCAGCAGTAGCGGGAGATCCTACAATGAGCAGTTCTTC. The chain is built from TRBV28 and TRBJ2-1; TRBD2 aligns across 8 bases. After removal of 5 bases from V and 1 base from J, the junction contained 1 base not matched to a gene. The CDR3 is 14 residues long. In germline, CDR1 is MDHEN, CDR2 SYDVKM.

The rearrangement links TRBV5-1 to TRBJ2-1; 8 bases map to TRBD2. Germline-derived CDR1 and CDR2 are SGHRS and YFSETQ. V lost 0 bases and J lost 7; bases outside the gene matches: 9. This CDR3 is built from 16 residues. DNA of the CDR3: TGCGCCAGCAGCTTGGATCGTCTAGCGGGCCATAATGAGCAGTTCTTC. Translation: CASSLDRLAGHNEQFF.

The CDR3 region has the DNA TGTGCCAGCAGTTACGACCTCCGTGCAGGGAGTATTGGCTACACCTTC. Encoded protein: CASSYDLRAGSIGYTF. J is TRBJ1-2 and V is TRBV6-6; the D gene is possibly TRBD1 (5 bases). The CDR3 contains 16 residues. The germline V and J ends were trimmed by 2 bases and 7 bases, with 20 bases remaining between them. CDR1 is MNHNY, CDR2 SVGAGI, per germline (reference sequence).

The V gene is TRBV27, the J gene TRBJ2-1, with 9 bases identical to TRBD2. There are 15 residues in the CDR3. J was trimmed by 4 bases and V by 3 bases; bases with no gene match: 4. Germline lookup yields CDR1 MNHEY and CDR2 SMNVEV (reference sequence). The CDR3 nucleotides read TGTGCCAGCAGTTTTAGCGGGAGAACGTACAATGAGCAGTTCTTC. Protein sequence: CASSFSGRTYNEQFF.

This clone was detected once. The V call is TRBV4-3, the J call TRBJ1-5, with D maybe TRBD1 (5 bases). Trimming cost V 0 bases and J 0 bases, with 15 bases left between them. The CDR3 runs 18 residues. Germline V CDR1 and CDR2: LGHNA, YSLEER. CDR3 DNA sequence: TGCGCCAGCAGCCAAGATTGGGGGGTTTCTAATAGCAATCAGCCCCAGCATTTT. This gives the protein CASSQDWGVSNSNQPQHF.

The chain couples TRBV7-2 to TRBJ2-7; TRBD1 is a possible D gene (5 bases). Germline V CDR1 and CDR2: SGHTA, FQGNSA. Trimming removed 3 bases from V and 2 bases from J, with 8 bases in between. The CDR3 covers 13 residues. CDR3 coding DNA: TGTGCCAGCAGCTTCTACAGGACCTACGAGCAGTACTTC. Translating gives CASSFYRTYEQYF.

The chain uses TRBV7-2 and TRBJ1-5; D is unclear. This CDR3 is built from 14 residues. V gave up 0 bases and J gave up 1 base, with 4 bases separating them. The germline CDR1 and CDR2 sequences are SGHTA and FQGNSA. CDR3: CASSLAGSNQPQHF. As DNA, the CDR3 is TGTGCCAGCAGCTTAGCAGGGAGCAATCAGCCCCAGCATTTT.

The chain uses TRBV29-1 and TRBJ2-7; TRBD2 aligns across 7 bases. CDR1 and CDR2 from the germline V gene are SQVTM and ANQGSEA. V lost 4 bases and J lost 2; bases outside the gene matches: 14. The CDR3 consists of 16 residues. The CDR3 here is CSVVGGRGPRTYEQYF. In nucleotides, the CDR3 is TGCAGCGTTGTAGGTGGGAGGGGACCTAGGACCTACGAGCAGTACTTC.

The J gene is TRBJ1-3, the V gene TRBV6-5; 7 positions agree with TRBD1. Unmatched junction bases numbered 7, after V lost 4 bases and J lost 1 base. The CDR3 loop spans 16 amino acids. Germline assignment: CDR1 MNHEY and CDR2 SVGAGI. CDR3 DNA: TGTGCCAGCAGTTCGACAGGGTTTGGGTCTGGAAACACCATATATTTT. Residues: CASSSTGFGSGNTIYF.

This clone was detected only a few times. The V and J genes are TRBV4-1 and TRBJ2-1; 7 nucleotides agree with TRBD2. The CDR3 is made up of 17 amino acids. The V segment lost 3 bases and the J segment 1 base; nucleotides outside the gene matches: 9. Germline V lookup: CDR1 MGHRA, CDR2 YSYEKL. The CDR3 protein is CASSQGTGLVSYNEQFF. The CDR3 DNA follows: TGCGCCAGCAGCCAGGGTACCGGACTAGTATCCTACAATGAGCAGTTCTTC.

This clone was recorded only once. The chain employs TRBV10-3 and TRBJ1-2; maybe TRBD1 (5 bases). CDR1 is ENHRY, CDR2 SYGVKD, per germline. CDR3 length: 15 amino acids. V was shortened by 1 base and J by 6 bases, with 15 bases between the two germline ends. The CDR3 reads CAISEFASGTDGYTF. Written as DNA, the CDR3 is TGTGCCATCAGTGAGTTCGCTTCAGGGACGGATGGCTACACCTTC.

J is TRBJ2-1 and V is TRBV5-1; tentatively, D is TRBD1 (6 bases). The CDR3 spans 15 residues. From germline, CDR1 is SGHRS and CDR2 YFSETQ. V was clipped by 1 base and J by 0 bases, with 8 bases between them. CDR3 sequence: CASSLTGSSYNEQFF. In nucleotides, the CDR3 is TGCGCCAGCAGCTTGACAGGGTCCTCCTACAATGAGCAGTTCTTC.

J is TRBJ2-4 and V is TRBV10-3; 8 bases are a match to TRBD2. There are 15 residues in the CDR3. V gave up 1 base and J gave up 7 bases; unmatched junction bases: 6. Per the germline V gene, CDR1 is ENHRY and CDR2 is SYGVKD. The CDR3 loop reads CAISEFLGGANIQYF. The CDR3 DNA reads TGTGCCATCAGTGAGTTTCTCGGGGGGGCCAACATTCAGTACTTC.

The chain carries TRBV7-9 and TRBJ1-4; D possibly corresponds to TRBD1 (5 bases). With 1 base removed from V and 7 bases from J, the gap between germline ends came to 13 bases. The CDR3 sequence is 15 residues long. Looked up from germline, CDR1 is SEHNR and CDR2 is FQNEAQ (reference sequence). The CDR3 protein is CASSLGIRGGEKLFF. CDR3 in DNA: TGTGCCAGCAGCTTAGGAATTAGGGGTGGTGAAAAACTGTTTTTT. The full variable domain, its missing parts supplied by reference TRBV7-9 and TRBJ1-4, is DTGVSQNPRHKITKRGQNVTFRCDPISEHNRLYWYRQTLGQGPEFLTYFQNEAQLEKSRLLSDRFSAERPKGSFSTLEIQRTEQGDSAMYLCASSLGIRGGEKLFFGSGTQLSVL.

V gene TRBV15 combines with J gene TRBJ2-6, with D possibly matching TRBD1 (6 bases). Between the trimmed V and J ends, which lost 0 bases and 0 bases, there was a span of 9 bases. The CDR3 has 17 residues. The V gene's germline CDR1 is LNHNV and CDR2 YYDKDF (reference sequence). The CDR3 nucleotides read TGTGCCACCAGCAGAGATGGACAGCTCTCTGGGGCCAACGTCCTGACTTTC. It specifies CATSRDGQLSGANVLTF.

The CDR3 is CASSPGMAREQYF. The CDR3 coding sequence is TGTGCCAGCAGCCCGGGGATGGCCAGGGAGCAGTACTTC. The chain joins TRBV5-6 to TRBJ2-7, with D possibly TRBD2 on 5 matching bases. The CDR3 loop spans 13 amino acids. Germline V gives CDR1 SGHDT, CDR2 YYEEEE. V was trimmed by 4 bases and J by 7 bases, leaving 15 bases between them.